Shown below are 18 T cell receptor beta chains from a single sample sequenced in a study of T cells expressing NK-cell markers. TCRdb reprocessed the 5' RACE reads and keeps a single row for each CDR3 protein, giving no DNA. This sample's table has approximately 170,000 distinct CDR3 sequences. Material: blood T cells: a sorted CD56 or NKG2C T cell subset, CD4+ or CD8+ T cells, or bulk PBMC T cells (not recorded which). The receptors come from a man aged 18 to 69 in good health.

The chain is built from TRBV14 and TRBJ2-3; no DNA is available, so the TRBD2 call from TCRdb remains unchecked. There are 15 residues in the CDR3. Germline V lookup: CDR1 SGHDN, CDR2 FVKESK. The CDR3 sequence: CASSQSSWSTDTQYF.

This rearrangement joins TRBV20-1 to TRBJ2-1. Looked up from germline, CDR1 is DFQATT and CDR2 is SNEGSKA (reference sequence). This CDR3 spans 14 amino acids. The chain's CDR3 is CSARGILETHEQFF.

CDR3 loop: CASSLTVTGMGYTF. The chain employs TRBV7-8 and TRBJ1-2. CDR3 length: 14 amino acids. Per the germline V gene, CDR1 is SGHVS and CDR2 is FQNEAQ.

CDR3 sequence reads: CASSLGGMDYNEQFF. V is TRBV7-6 and J is TRBJ2-1; there is no DNA to check the TCRdb D call of TRBD2. Germline values: CDR1 SGHVS, CDR2 FNYEAQ. The CDR3 runs to 15 residues.

The rearrangement joins TRBV11-3 to TRBJ2-1; TCRdb outputs TRBD2, but without DNA this stays unchecked. Germline loops: CDR1 SGHNT, CDR2 YENEEA. The CDR3 consists of 16 residues. The CDR3 sequence: CASSLYRLAGDNEQFF.

This chain uses TRBV6-1 with TRBJ1-1; checking the TCRdb D call of TRBD1 is not possible without DNA. This CDR3 region has 17 residues. Germline-derived CDR1 and CDR2 are MNHNS and SASEGT. CDR3 protein: CASRTYPLEGRGTEAFF.

The chain combines TRBV9 with TRBJ1-2. From germline, CDR1 is SGDLS and CDR2 YYNGEE. The CDR3 spans 13 residues. The CDR3 spells CASRATANYGYTF.

The chain carries TRBV11-3 and TRBJ2-1; no DNA is available, so the TRBD1 call from TCRdb remains unchecked. Germline V gene lookup returns CDR1 SGHNT and CDR2 YENEEA. This CDR3 contains 14 residues. CDR3 in amino acids: CASSLGGGTDKQFF.

The chain links TRBV20-1 to TRBJ2-7; without DNA, the TCRdb call of TRBD2 cannot be checked. CDR3 size: 14 residues. Germline V gives CDR1 DFQATT, CDR2 SNEGSKA (reference sequence). CDR3 residues: CSAPTSVGPYEQYF.

CDR3 loop: CASSRKGGVDTEAFF. The rearrangement uses TRBV3-1 and TRBJ1-1; TCRdb names TRBD1, which stays unverified in the absence of DNA. The length of the CDR3 is 15 residues. In germline, CDR1 is LGHDT, CDR2 YNNKEL (reference sequence). Full variable domain (rest looked up from reference TRBV3-1 and TRBJ1-1): DTAVSQTPKYLVTQMGNDKSIKCEQNLGHDTMYWYKQDSKKFLKIMFSYNNKELIINETVPNRFSPKSPDKAHLNLHINSLELGDSAVYFCASSRKGGVDTEAFFGQGTRLTVV.

The rearrangement joins TRBV12-5 to TRBJ2-2; TCRdb designates TRBD1, a call that cannot be tested without DNA. Germline CDR1 is LGHNT and CDR2 is FRNRAP. The CDR3 contains 14 residues. The CDR3 spells CASGLPQSTGELFF.

This chain uses TRBV4-2 with TRBJ2-4; the D call from TCRdb, TRBD1, cannot be confirmed without DNA. In germline, CDR1 is LGHNA, CDR2 YNFKEQ. The CDR3 length is 15 residues. The CDR3 protein is CASSQSWGGENIQYF.

The CDR3 sequence is CASSFLAGGGNTGELFF. This chain links TRBV7-6 with TRBJ2-2; TCRdb calls TRBD2, which cannot be checked without DNA. Germline CDR1 SGHVS, CDR2 FNYEAQ. The CDR3 runs to 17 residues.

The chain uses TRBV6-5 and TRBJ2-7; TCRdb's D call of TRBD2 is untestable without DNA. The germline V gene has CDR1 MNHEY and CDR2 SVGAGI. The CDR3 is 16 amino acids. CDR3 loop: CASSLTSGGALDEQYF.

The chain employs TRBV29-1 and TRBJ2-3; no DNA is available, so the TRBD2 call from TCRdb remains unchecked. This CDR3 comprises 17 residues. Germline CDR1 is SQVTM and CDR2 is ANQGSEA. This CDR3 is CSVDGLAGEIVTDTQYF.

J is TRBJ2-3 and V is TRBV12-3 or TRBV12-4; TCRdb gives TRBD1 as the D gene, but with no DNA this cannot be confirmed. CDR3 length: 17 residues. CDR3 amino acids: CASSLKVFGAHQDTQYF.

CDR3 sequence: CASSYTDRGNSPLHF. This rearrangement joins TRBV12-3 or TRBV12-4 to TRBJ1-6; TCRdb's D call of TRBD1 is untestable without DNA. CDR3 size: 15 residues.

The rearrangement uses TRBV25-1 and TRBJ1-2; the D call from TCRdb, TRBD1, cannot be confirmed without DNA. Germline-derived CDR1 and CDR2 are MGHDK and SYGVNS. The CDR3 runs 14 residues. CDR3 sequence: CASSELHQGYGYTF.